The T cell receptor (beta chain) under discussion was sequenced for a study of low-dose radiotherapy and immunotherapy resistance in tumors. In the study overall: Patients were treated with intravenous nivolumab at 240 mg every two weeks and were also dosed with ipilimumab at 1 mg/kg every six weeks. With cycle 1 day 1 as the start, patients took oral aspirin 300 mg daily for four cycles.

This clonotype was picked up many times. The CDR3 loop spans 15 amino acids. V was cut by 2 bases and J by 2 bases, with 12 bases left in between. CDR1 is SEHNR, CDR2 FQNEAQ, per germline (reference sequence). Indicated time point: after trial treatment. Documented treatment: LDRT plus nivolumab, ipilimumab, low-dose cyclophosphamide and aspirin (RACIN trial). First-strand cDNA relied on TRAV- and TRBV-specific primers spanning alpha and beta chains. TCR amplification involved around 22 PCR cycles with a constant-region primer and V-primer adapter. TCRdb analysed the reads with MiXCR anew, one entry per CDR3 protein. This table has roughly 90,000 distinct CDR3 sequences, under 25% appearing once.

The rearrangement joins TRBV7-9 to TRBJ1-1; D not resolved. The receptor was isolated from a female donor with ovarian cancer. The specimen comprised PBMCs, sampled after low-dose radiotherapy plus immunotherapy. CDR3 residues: CASSLSFSYNTEAFF. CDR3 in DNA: TGTGCCAGCAGCTTATCCTTCAGTTACAACACTGAAGCTTTCTTT. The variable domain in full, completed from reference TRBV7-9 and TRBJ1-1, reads DTGVSQNPRHKITKRGQNVTFRCDPISEHNRLYWYRQTLGQGPEFLTYFQNEAQLEKSRLLSDRFSAERPKGSFSTLEIQRTEQGDSAMYLCASSLSFSYNTEAFFGQGTRLTVV.